These 26 T cell receptor beta chains originate from one sample sequenced in a study of blood T cell repertoires in COVID-19. Some clones are missing from TCRdb's copy, which holds only in-frame ones; the method was immunoSEQ multiplex PCR. This sample carries about 150,000 clones, 70% to 90% of them seen once, and the ten largest clones take roughly 1.9%. What was sequenced was peripheral blood. The receptor source for this set is a man aged 45-60 years who had recovered from COVID-19.

The chain uses TRBV19 and TRBJ2-7, with TRBD1 matching over 11 bases. Per the germline V gene, CDR1 is LNHDA and CDR2 is SQIVND (reference sequence). The CDR3 is 14 residues long. V lost 6 bases to trimming and J lost 2 bases; unmatched junction nucleotides: 3. CDR3 nucleotide sequence: TGTGCCAGTAGACCGGGACAGGGGGCCTACGAGCAGTACTTC. It yields the protein CASRPGQGAYEQYF.

This clone was counted between two and nine times. V usage is TRBV3-1 (or the pseudogene TRBV3-2) and J usage is TRBJ1-1, with 8 bases fitting TRBD1. With 5 bases clipped from V and 0 bases from J, the junction kept 5 bases outside the gene matches. The CDR3 length is 15 residues. Germline values: CDR1 LGHDT, CDR2 YNNKEL (reference sequence). Here the CDR3 DNA reads TGTGCCAGCAGCAACACAGGGGGTATGAACACTGAAGCTTTCTTT. It codes for CASSNTGGMNTEAFF.

This chain links TRBV5-1 with TRBJ1-1; TRBD1 matches 8 bases. CDR1 is SGHRS, CDR2 YFSETQ, per germline. Germline trimming cut 5 bases from V and 0 bases from J; bases unmatched to any gene: 12. There are 17 residues in the CDR3. This CDR3 reads CASSRGQGLSMNTEAFF. The CDR3 region has the DNA TGCGCCAGCAGTAGAGGACAGGGACTTAGTATGAACACTGAAGCTTTCTTT.

The chain combines TRBV18 with TRBJ2-1, with D hard to call. V shed 1 base and J shed 4 bases, with 5 bases lying between them. Germline CDR1 and CDR2: KGHSH and LQKENI. There are 13 residues in the CDR3. The CDR3 reads CASSPRDYNEQFF. CDR3 coding DNA: TGTGCCAGCTCACCACGAGATTACAATGAGCAGTTCTTC.

The rearrangement links TRBV5-6 to TRBJ1-2, with D unresolved. Germline V lookup: CDR1 SGHDT, CDR2 YYEEEE. The CDR3 extends over 13 amino acids. Trimming removed 2 bases at V and 2 bases at J, with 7 bases between. The CDR3, as DNA: TGTGCCAGCAGCTTTGTACAGAACTATGGCTACACCTTC. Translating it yields CASSFVQNYGYTF.

About this clone itself: The germline gene is not matched at one end of the junction; a read error may be the cause. The chain links TRBV9 to TRBJ1-6; TRBD1 is a possible D gene (5 bases). CDR3 size: 15 residues. Germline CDR1 reads SGDLS; CDR2 reads YYNGEE. The CDR3 nucleotides are TGTGCCAGCAGGGTAGGGGAGGGGTATAATTCACCCCTCCACTTT. It specifies CASRVGEGYNSPLHF.

This clone was recorded once. The chain joins TRBV5-4 to TRBJ2-1, with 7 bases aligning to TRBD2. The CDR3 totals 14 residues. V was pared by 5 bases and J by 10 bases, with 12 bases of the junction left unmatched. CDR1 and CDR2 (germline): SGHNT, YYREEE (reference sequence). CDR3 protein: CASSLGLPLEEQFF. For the CDR3, the DNA is TGTGCCAGCAGTCTGGGACTACCCTTGGAAGAGCAGTTCTTC.

In this sample, this clone turned up once. Other DNA sequences of this sample code for an identical CDR3. V gene TRBV19 combines with J gene TRBJ1-2; D may be TRBD1 (5 bases). Trimming removed 3 bases from V and 1 base from J, with 9 bases in between. The V gene's germline CDR1 is LNHDA and CDR2 SQIVND (reference sequence). This CDR3 contains 14 residues. CDR3 DNA sequence: TGTGCCAGTAGTATTTCCCAGGGTAACTATGGCTACACCTTC. Translation: CASSISQGNYGYTF. Full variable domain (remainder filled in from reference TRBV19 and TRBJ1-2): DGGITQSPKYLFRKEGQNVTLSCEQNLNHDAMYWYRQDPGQGLRLIYYSQIVNDFQKGDIAEGYSVSREKKESFPLTVTSAQKNPTAFYLCASSISQGNYGYTFGSGTRLTVV.

The chain combines TRBV19 with TRBJ1-2, with a possible D match to TRBD1 (5 bases). This CDR3 has 14 residues. CDR1 and CDR2 from the germline V gene are LNHDA and SQIVND (reference sequence). The V and J ends lost 6 bases and 0 bases respectively, with 11 bases between them. The CDR3 reads CASRQELTNYGYTF. The CDR3 region has the DNA TGTGCCAGTAGACAGGAACTTACTAACTATGGCTACACCTTC.

The chain couples TRBV11-2 to TRBJ1-2; 7 bases map to TRBD1. Germline V gene data show CDR1 as SGHAT and CDR2 as FQNNGV. The CDR3 extends over 15 amino acids. V gave up 0 bases and J gave up 4 bases; unmatched junction bases: 5. CDR3 sequence: CASSLDGTEVYGYTF. In DNA form, the CDR3 reads TGTGCCAGCAGCTTAGACGGGACAGAGGTCTATGGCTACACCTTC.

The chain uses TRBV2 and TRBJ2-1; TRBD1 matches 8 bases. Looked up from germline, CDR1 is SNHLY and CDR2 is FYNNEI. The CDR3 is 16 amino acids. With V trimmed by 6 bases and J by 0 bases, 7 bases remained unmatched. CDR3 amino acids: CASSIGTGSSYNEQFF. The CDR3 bases are TGTGCCAGCAGCATAGGGACAGGAAGCTCCTACAATGAGCAGTTCTTC.

The chain combines TRBV4-3 with TRBJ2-5; no clear D gene. Deletions cut 1 base from V and 2 bases from J, with 14 bases between. The CDR3 length is 16 residues. CDR1 and CDR2 (germline): LGHNA, YSLEER. The CDR3 sequence: CASSQASATRQETQYF. In nucleotides, the CDR3 is TGCGCCAGCAGCCAAGCCTCGGCCACCAGGCAAGAGACCCAGTACTTC.

V is TRBV11-1 and J is TRBJ2-7; D uncertain. The CDR3 extends over 12 amino acids. V was pared by 5 bases and J by 0 bases, with 5 bases between. Germline CDR1 reads SGHAT; CDR2 reads FQDESV (reference sequence). CDR3 sequence (DNA): TGTGCCAGCAGCCCGAGCTCCTACGAGCAGTACTTC. This translates into CASSPSSYEQYF. The whole variable domain, filled in from reference TRBV11-1 and TRBJ2-7, reads EAEVAQSPRYKITEKSQAVAFWCDPISGHATLYWYRQILGQGPELLVQFQDESVVDDSQLPKDRFSAERLKGVDSTLKIQPAELGDSAMYLCASSPSSYEQYFGPGTRLTVT.

The rearrangement joins TRBV11-1 to TRBJ2-7; weak D call: TRBD1 (5 bases). The CDR3 spans 15 residues. The germline V and J ends were trimmed by 5 bases and 0 bases, with 14 bases remaining between them. Germline CDR1 is SGHAT and CDR2 is FQDESV (reference sequence). CDR3 nucleotide sequence: TGTGCCAGCAGCCCCAGCCAGGGCATCTCCTACGAGCAGTACTTC. Translated: CASSPSQGISYEQYF.

The rearrangement uses TRBV19 and TRBJ2-1, with TRBD1 as a possible D gene (5 bases). Per the germline V gene, CDR1 is LNHDA and CDR2 is SQIVND (reference sequence). The V end lost 0 bases, the J end lost 4 bases, and 10 bases lay between the germline ends. CDR3 length: 15 residues. The CDR3 region is CASSIDQGSYNEQFF. For the CDR3, the DNA is TGTGCCAGTAGTATAGATCAGGGCAGTTACAATGAGCAGTTCTTC.

V is TRBV3-1 (or the pseudogene TRBV3-2) and J is TRBJ1-3; D unresolved. CDR3 length: 14 amino acids. Germline CDR1 is LGHDT and CDR2 is YNNKEL (reference sequence). V was pared by 6 bases and J by 0 bases, with 9 bases between. The CDR3 sequence is CASSPSPSGNTIYF. The CDR3 DNA reads as TGTGCCAGCAGTCCGTCCCCCTCTGGAAACACCATATATTTT.

This clone has just a few counts. This rearrangement joins TRBV29-1 to TRBJ2-7; 10 bases are a match to TRBD1. The V segment lost 3 bases and the J segment 6 bases; nucleotides outside the gene matches: 8. This CDR3 region has 14 residues. CDR1 and CDR2 from the germline V gene are SQVTM and ANQGSEA. Written as DNA, the CDR3 is TGCAGCGTTGATGCAGGCGGGACAGGGGTCGAGCAGTACTTC. This gives the protein CSVDAGGTGVEQYF.

This chain uses TRBV11-2 with TRBJ2-7; 8 bases line up with TRBD1. The CDR3 is 17 amino acids. V trimming: 5 bases; J trimming: 0 bases; junction bases outside the gene matches: 12. The germline V gene has CDR1 SGHAT and CDR2 FQNNGV. CDR3 residues: CASSPPKTGVTSYEQYF. The CDR3 bases are TGTGCCAGCAGCCCGCCAAAGACAGGGGTTACCTCCTACGAGCAGTACTTC.

The chain recombines TRBV9 with TRBJ2-2; D is unclear. CDR3 size: 14 residues. CDR1 and CDR2 (germline): SGDLS, YYNGEE. Trimming stripped 4 bases from V and 8 bases from J, with 15 bases between. This CDR3 reads CASSRDSYSGELFF. The CDR3 DNA follows: TGTGCCAGCAGCAGAGACTCGTACTCGGGGGAGCTGTTTTTT.

The CDR3 DNA sequence: TGTGCCAGCAGCGCCGGGAGACAAGGAACGGGTAGTGGCTACACCTTC. As protein: CASSAGRQGTGSGYTF. J is TRBJ1-2 and V is TRBV9; D not certain. Trimming cost V 3 bases and J 7 bases, with 22 bases left between them. This CDR3 comprises 16 residues. Germline V gene lookup returns CDR1 SGDLS and CDR2 YYNGEE.

The V call is TRBV6-5, the J call TRBJ1-1; TRBD1 matches at 8 bases. V was pared by 7 bases and J by 0 bases, with 4 bases of the junction left unmatched. The CDR3 is 14 residues long. The germline CDR1 and CDR2 sequences are MNHEY and SVGAGI. The CDR3 loop is CASKETGVNTEAFF. The CDR3 region has the DNA TGTGCCAGCAAGGAGACAGGGGTGAACACTGAAGCTTTCTTT.

CDR3 protein: CASSLVSGIKNEQFF. The CDR3 region has the DNA TGTGCCAGCAGCTTAGTCAGCGGGATAAAAAATGAGCAGTTCTTC. The chain is built from TRBV11-2 and TRBJ2-1, with TRBD2 matching over 7 bases. The CDR3 loop spans 15 amino acids. CDR1 is SGHAT and CDR2 is FQNNGV in the germline V gene. V lost 1 base, J lost 7 bases, and 7 bases stayed unmatched.

This clone was seen more than once but under ten times. The chain employs TRBV11-2 and TRBJ2-3, with a possible D match to TRBD1 (5 bases). The CDR3 is 14 amino acids. In germline, CDR1 is SGHAT, CDR2 FQNNGV. V dropped 4 bases and J dropped 5 bases, with 13 bases sitting between them. CDR3 loop: CASSWGPAGDTQYF. Here the CDR3 DNA reads TGTGCCAGCAGCTGGGGCCCTGCTGGAGATACGCAGTATTTT.

This clone occurred once. The V gene is TRBV13, the J gene TRBJ1-3; TRBD1 is a possible D gene (5 bases). The CDR3 sequence is 14 residues long. Between the trimmed V and J ends, which lost 3 bases and 7 bases, there was a span of 13 bases. The V gene's germline CDR1 is PRHDT and CDR2 FYEKMQ (reference sequence). The CDR3 DNA sequence: TGTGCCAGCAGCTTGTCGGGCAGGGTCAACACCATATATTTT. It encodes CASSLSGRVNTIYF.

This chain uses TRBV21-1 with TRBJ2-1; TRBD1 was called by the table and not checked on the DNA. TRBV21-1 is marked as a pseudogene. The CDR3 runs 10 residues. The CDR3 DNA reads as TGTGCCAGCCTACAGGGGCTACAGTTCTTC. The encoded protein is CASLQGLQFF.

The CDR3 nucleotides read TGTGCCAGCAGAACAGGGACGGCGGGGGTTACACCCCTCCACTTT. The encoded protein is CASRTGTAGVTPLHF. The rearrangement links TRBV5-4 to TRBJ1-6; weak D call: TRBD1 (6 bases). The CDR3 consists of 15 residues. The germline V gene has CDR1 SGHNT and CDR2 YYREEE (reference sequence). Trimming took off 5 bases at V and 11 bases at J, with 20 bases between the two ends. The full variable domain, in which reference TRBV5-4 and TRBJ1-6 provide the parts outside the CDR3, is ETGVTQSPTHLIKTRGQQVTLRCSSQSGHNTVSWYQQALGQGPQFIFQYYREEENGRGNFPPRFSGLQFPNYSSELNVNALELDDSALYLCASRTGTAGVTPLHFGNGTRLTVT.